This T cell receptor beta chain was sequenced in a study of blood T cell repertoires in COVID-19. About the research overall: Samples representing acute and convalescent COVID-19 were sourced from the United States, Italy and Spain. Sample material is recorded as cDNA or gDNA derived from T cells, B-cell-depleted T cells, or PBMCs.

Using immunoSEQ multiplex PCR, the repertoire was profiled, and TCRdb retains in-frame clones only, with some absent. The repertoire includes 400,000 or so clones, roughly 87% of them detected once, and 2% to 2.5% sits in the top ten. The sequence came from a woman aged 40 to 50 with acute COVID-19. The sample taken for sequencing was PBMCs or T cells enriched from blood (not recorded which).

CDR3 coding DNA: TGCGCCAGCAGCTTGGAGACAGGGGGAGCAGATACGCAGTATTTT. Its translation: CASSLETGGADTQYF. The chain is built from TRBV5-1 and TRBJ2-3; 9 bases are shared with TRBD1. Germline V lookup: CDR1 SGHRS, CDR2 YFSETQ. Trimming at V came to 0 bases and at J to 4 bases, leaving 3 bases not matched to a gene. This CDR3 has 15 amino acids.